This T cell receptor beta chain was profiled in a study of blood T cell repertoires in acute mononucleosis (TCRdb year 2020). With regard to the full study: Convalescent samples, which represented the memory response, were taken 5 to 8 months after the acute presentation. A mean blood EBV load of roughly 4 log10 genome copies per million B cells was observed during acute infection, and a mean blood EBV load of 2.6 was observed at convalescence. Results the study describes overall, beyond this receptor: In TCR repertoire selection for BRLF1 (YVL-BR), TCRalpha CDR3 motifs had a dominant role, while TCRbeta had a minimal role. Only roughly 8.1% of unique acute clonotypes persisted into convalescence, yet these made up most of the response; new diverse de novo clonotypes seemingly replaced the rest. Low acute-to-convalescent clonotype overlap might partly reflect sampling error, because only a fraction of each donor's blood was analyzed. With only a few donors in the cohort, group averages were based on very few individuals.

There are many counts of this clone. Per-nucleotide qualities are absent, and no much larger clonotype sits a single base away. For TCR profiling, total RNA from no fewer than 10,000 sorted tetramer+ CD8 T cells was reverse transcribed into cDNA. PCR with primers that anneal to V and J regions amplified CDR3 regions and added unique molecular identifiers to track templates. Profiling of the TCRalpha and TCRbeta chains was done on the immunoSEQ platform, including the sequencing and error-correction standards of that platform. The original methods were these. Clonal copy numbers were corrected for sequencing and PCR errors, and CDR3s were defined according to IMGT conventions. Analysis was restricted to productive rearrangements and performed with immunoSEQ Analyzer versions 2.0 and 3.0, while gene-pairing frequencies underwent further processing in Microsoft Excel. Circos plots were used to visualize V-J pairings, and MEME together with a custom motifSearch program was used to find CDR3 motifs. The probability of generation of TCR sequences was calculated using the OLGA algorithm. Clonotypes found at both visits were termed persistent, clonotypes found only in the acute phase were termed nonpersistent, and clonotypes found only at convalescence were termed de novo. An amino acid clonotype used by more than one donor was defined as a public TCR. The source is immuneACCESS, and TCRdb retained only in-frame sequences with V and J called. Part of the clones is not carried over; for the studies checked, unresolved V genes explain less than half of this, and the remainder is unexplained. V and J calls and clone size follow that table, whereas D and trimming were derived from the DNA. The sample contains around 910 clones, under 30% of them found a single time. Together, the top ten hold less than 60% of the sample.

Trimming removed 6 bases from V and 7 bases from J, leaving 19 bases between the germline ends. The CDR3, cysteine through phenylalanine, is 15 amino acids long. Only the CDR3 DNA stays, 45 bases, in frame from base 1. CDR1 and CDR2, looked up from the germline V gene, are MDHEN and SYDVKM. Taken with the paper, the label for time point translates to: convalescence about 6 months (5-8 months) after acute presentation (visit 7). CD8 T cell responses to two immunodominant EBV epitopes, BRLF1 109 (YVL-BR) and BMLF1 280 (GLC-BM), were tracked in the study over primary infection. Primary EBV infection was indicated by a positive serum heterophile antibody test and EBV viral capsid antigen-specific IgM. As a first step, magnetic positive selection (MACS) was used to enrich total CD8 T cells from the PBMCs. Live CD3+ CD8+ tetramer+ cells were sorted on a FACSAria III to over 90% purity. A PE-conjugated tetramer loaded with the BRLF1 109-117 peptide was used to sort the cells. Directly ex vivo after tetramer sorting, the TCR repertoires of EBV epitope-specific CD8 T cells were deep-sequenced at acute infection and at convalescence. The donors were a few individuals between roughly 18 and 30 years old who had clinical acute infectious mononucleosis along with laboratory evidence of primary EBV infection. Heparinized peripheral blood was drawn at clinical presentation with mononucleosis symptoms and again about 6 months later. PBMCs were isolated by Ficoll-Paque density gradient centrifugation.

The specimen comprised EBV YVL epitope tetramer+ CD8+ T cells sorted from PBMCs, sampled during convalescence from infectious mononucleosis. The label giving this sample's cell subset or site can be read as: CD8 T cells binding a tetramer with EBV BRLF1 109-117 peptide (YVL-BR). The source of this sequence is a man aged 18 to 35 with infectious mononucleosis caused by EBV. The V and J segments used are TRBV28 and TRBJ1-5; the best D guess is TRBD1, with 6 bases matching. The DNA sequence follows: TGTGCCAGCAGAGCCCTGTCGGGGGGCGGCCAGCCCCAGCATTTT. The translation is CASRALSGGGQPQHF.